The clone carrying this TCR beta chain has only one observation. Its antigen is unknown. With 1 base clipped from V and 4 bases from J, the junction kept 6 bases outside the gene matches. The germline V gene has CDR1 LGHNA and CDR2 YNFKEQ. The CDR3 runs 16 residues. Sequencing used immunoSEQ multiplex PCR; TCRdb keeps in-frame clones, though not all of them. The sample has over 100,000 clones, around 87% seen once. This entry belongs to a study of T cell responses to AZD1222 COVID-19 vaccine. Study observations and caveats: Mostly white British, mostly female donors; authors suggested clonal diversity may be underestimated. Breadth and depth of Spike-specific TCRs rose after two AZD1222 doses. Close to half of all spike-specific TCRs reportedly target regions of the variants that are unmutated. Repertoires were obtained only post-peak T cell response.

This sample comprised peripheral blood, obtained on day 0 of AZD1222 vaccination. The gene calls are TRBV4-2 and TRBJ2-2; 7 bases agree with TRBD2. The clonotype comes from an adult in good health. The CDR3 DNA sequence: TGTGCCAGCAGCCAAGTAGGCGGGGGTGTCACCGGGGAGCTGTTTTTT. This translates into CASSQVGGGVTGELFF.